This TCR beta chain derives from a study of early T cells in non-severe SARS-CoV-2 infection. As for the study in general: Sequencing of unsorted whole blood was done on bulk RNA, leaving chains unpaired.

Each single cDNA molecule received a unique molecular identifier. TCRdb re-called the 5' RACE reads with MiXCR, one entry per CDR3 protein. In the table there are about 23,000 distinct CDR3 sequences, less than 6.5% of which are singletons. Study-level findings and limits: The study's VDJdb matching favored anti-spike CD8 responses and missed private and CD4 specificities.

This clonotype showed up many times. The antigen remains unidentified. The receptor was derived from an adult who was a healthcare worker with PCR-confirmed SARS-CoV-2 infection or an uninfected control (not recorded which). Sample: whole blood.

The CDR3 coding sequence is TGTGCCAGCAGCTTTTTCCGCGAGGAGATCCGTTCGTTTGGCACAGATACGCAGTATTTT. Its translation: CASSFFREEIRSFGTDTQYF. V usage is TRBV13 and J usage is TRBJ2-3, with D unresolved. V lost 3 bases and J 1 base, leaving 26 bases between the germline ends. CDR1 and CDR2 (germline): PRHDT, FYEKMQ (reference sequence). The CDR3 sequence is 20 residues long.